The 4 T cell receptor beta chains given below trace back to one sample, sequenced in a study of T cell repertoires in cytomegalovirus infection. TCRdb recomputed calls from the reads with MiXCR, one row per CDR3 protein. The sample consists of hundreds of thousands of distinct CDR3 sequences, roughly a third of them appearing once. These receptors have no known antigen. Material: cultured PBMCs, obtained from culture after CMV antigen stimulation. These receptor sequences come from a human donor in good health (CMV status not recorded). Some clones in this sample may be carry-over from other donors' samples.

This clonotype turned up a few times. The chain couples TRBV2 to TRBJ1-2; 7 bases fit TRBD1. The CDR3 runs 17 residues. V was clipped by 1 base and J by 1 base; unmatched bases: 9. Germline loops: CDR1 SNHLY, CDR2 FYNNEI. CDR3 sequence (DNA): TGTGCCAGCAGTGAAGGAGTGTGGGGGACAGATAACTATGGCTACACCTTC. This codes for CASSEGVWGTDNYGYTF.

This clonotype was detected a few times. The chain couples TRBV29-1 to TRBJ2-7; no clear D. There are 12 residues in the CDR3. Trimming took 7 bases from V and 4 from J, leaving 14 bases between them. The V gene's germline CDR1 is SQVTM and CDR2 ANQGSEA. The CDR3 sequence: CSASKGLYEQYF. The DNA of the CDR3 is TGCAGCGCGAGTAAAGGGTTGTACGAGCAGTACTTC.

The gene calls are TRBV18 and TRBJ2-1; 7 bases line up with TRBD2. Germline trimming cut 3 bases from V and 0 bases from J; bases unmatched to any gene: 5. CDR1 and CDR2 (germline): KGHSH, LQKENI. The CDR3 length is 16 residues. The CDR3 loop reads CASSPLAVSSYNEQFF. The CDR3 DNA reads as TGTGCCAGCTCACCTCTAGCGGTAAGCTCCTACAATGAGCAGTTCTTC.

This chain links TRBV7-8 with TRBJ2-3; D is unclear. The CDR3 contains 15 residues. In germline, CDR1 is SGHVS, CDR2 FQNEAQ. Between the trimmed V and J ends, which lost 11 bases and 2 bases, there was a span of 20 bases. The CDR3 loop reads CASVRAHGPTDTQYF. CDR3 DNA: TGTGCCTCCGTACGAGCCCATGGGCCCACAGATACGCAGTATTTT.